This is a list of T cell receptor beta chains from one sample in a study of blood T cell repertoires in COVID-19. Produced via immunoSEQ multiplex PCR; TCRdb's table is partial and in-frame only. The repertoire holds 200,000 to 250,000 clones, with approximately 83% as singletons. Sequencing was carried out using peripheral blood. The source is a woman under 40 with COVID-19, enrolled during active disease. Both conserved end residues are part of each CDR3. The order of the fields is D gene, V gene, clone size, J gene, CDR3 protein, CDR3 DNA. The D gene is left open where the match is weak. Clone size is given for some rows only: seen once, a few or many times, or a class if the clone is expanded.

NA,TRBV5-1,NA,TRBJ2-3,CASSLEHGVSDTQYF,TGCGCCAGCAGCTTGGAACACGGGGTCTCAGATACGCAGTATTTT
NA,TRBV2,NA,TRBJ1-2,CASSPDTNYGYTF,TGTGCCAGCAGCCCGGACACTAACTATGGCTACACCTTC
NA,TRBV7-9,once,TRBJ1-6,CASSLTPQGSSPLHF,TGTGCCAGCAGCTTAACCCCCCAGGGCAGTTCACCCCTCCACTTT
TRBD1,TRBV6-5,NA,TRBJ2-7,CASSYAPGQGDEQYF,TGTGCCAGCAGTTACGCCCCGGGACAGGGTGACGAGCAGTACTTC
NA,TRBV25-1,few,TRBJ1-1,CASSGTPPEAFF,TGTGCCAGCAGCGGGACTCCACCTGAAGCTTTCTTT
TRBD2,TRBV6-5,NA,TRBJ2-1,CASSHGLAVHNEQFF,TGTGCCAGCAGTCACGGACTAGCGGTACACAATGAGCAGTTCTTC
TRBD1,TRBV2,once,TRBJ2-7,CASNGQGSYEQYF,TGTGCCAGCAACGGACAGGGGTCCTACGAGCAGTACTTC
NA,TRBV9,NA,TRBJ2-2,CASSVGGLTGELFF,TGTGCCAGCAGCGTGGGGGGACTCACCGGGGAGCTGTTTTTT
TRBD1,TRBV29-1,once,TRBJ2-7,CSVGGTGGLEQYF,TGCAGCGTGGGGGGTACAGGGGGCCTCGAGCAGTACTTC
NA,TRBV6-6,NA,TRBJ1-5,CASSDRDSNQPQHF,TGTGCCAGCAGCGACAGAGACAGCAATCAGCCCCAGCATTTT
NA,TRBV2,NA,TRBJ2-7,CASRSTGSYEQYF,TGTGCCAGCAGAAGTACAGGGTCCTACGAGCAGTACTTC
TRBD1,TRBV14,NA,TRBJ1-4,CASSQDTGVGEKLFF,TGTGCCAGCAGCCAAGATACAGGGGTCGGGGAAAAACTGTTTTTT
TRBD2,TRBV7-6,NA,TRBJ2-1,CASSLGAGGVYNEQFF,TGTGCCAGCAGCTTAGGAGCGGGAGGTGTCTACAATGAGCAGTTCTTC
TRBD2,TRBV3-1/TRBV3-2,NA,TRBJ2-1,CASSVGTIPYNEQFF,TGTGCCAGCAGCGTCGGGACTATCCCCTACAATGAGCAGTTCTTC
TRBD1,TRBV9,NA,TRBJ2-7,CASSEQGASYEQYF,TGTGCCAGCAGCGAACAGGGGGCATCTTACGAGCAGTACTTC
TRBD2,TRBV20-1,NA,TRBJ2-2,CSASRGLAAGELFF,TGCAGTGCTAGTCGGGGACTAGCCGCCGGGGAGCTGTTTTTT
TRBD1,TRBV6-2/TRBV6-3,NA,TRBJ1-1,CASSYSGRTGFTEAFF,TGTGCCAGCAGTTACTCGGGAAGGACAGGGTTCACTGAAGCTTTCTTT
TRBD2,TRBV5-1,NA,TRBJ2-5,CASSMGLAAGETQYF,TGCGCCAGCAGCATGGGACTAGCTGCGGGGGAGACCCAGTACTTC
NA,TRBV20-1,NA,TRBJ2-5,CSTSGGKTQYF,TGCAGTACCTCGGGGGGCAAGACCCAGTACTTC
TRBD1,TRBV5-5,few,TRBJ2-7,CASSLAGQGAKDYEQYF,TGTGCCAGCAGCTTGGCCGGCCAGGGGGCTAAGGACTACGAGCAGTACTTC
NA,TRBV2,NA,TRBJ2-5,CASTRESQETQYF,TGTGCCAGCACCCGGGAGTCACAAGAGACCCAGTACTTC
TRBD2,TRBV5-1,NA,TRBJ2-3,CASSFSPSGAGDTQYF,TGCGCCAGCAGCTTTTCCCCTAGCGGGGCCGGTGATACGCAGTATTTT
TRBD1,TRBV7-9,NA,TRBJ1-1,CASSSYRGRSTEAFF,TGTGCCAGCAGCTCCTACAGGGGACGGAGCACTGAAGCTTTCTTT
TRBD1,TRBV24-1,NA,TRBJ2-1,CATSDMTQGAYEQFF,TGTGCCACCAGTGATATGACACAGGGGGCCTATGAGCAGTTCTTC
NA,TRBV19,few,TRBJ2-5,CASSLTGTQTQYF,TGTGCCAGTAGTCTTACAGGGACGCAGACCCAGTACTTC
NA,TRBV1,NA,TRBJ2-7,CTTDRVHYEQYF,TGCACCACCGACAGGGTCCACTACGAGCAGTACTTC
TRBD2,TRBV9,NA,TRBJ2-3,CASSASGRAQDTQYF,TGTGCCAGCAGCGCTTCGGGGAGGGCCCAAGATACGCAGTATTTT
TRBD2,TRBV30,NA,TRBJ2-6,CACNHLAGGPSGANVLTF,TGTGCCTGTAACCACCTAGCGGGGGGCCCCTCTGGGGCCAACGTCCTGACTTTC
TRBD2,TRBV27,NA,TRBJ2-5,CASSSRLAGLGETQYF,TGTGCCAGCAGTTCCCGACTAGCGGGACTGGGAGAGACCCAGTACTTC
NA,TRBV6-2/TRBV6-3,once,TRBJ2-7,CASSQTEARGEQYF,TGTGCCAGCAGTCAGACGGAGGCCAGGGGCGAGCAGTACTTC
TRBD2,TRBV4-3,few,TRBJ2-1,CASSQSGGSNEQFF,TGCGCCAGCAGCCAATCGGGAGGGAGCAATGAGCAGTTCTTC
TRBD1,TRBV5-6,NA,TRBJ1-4,CASSSRPGGSEKLFF,TGTGCCAGCAGCTCCCGTCCAGGGGGCAGTGAAAAACTGTTTTTT
NA,TRBV2,NA,TRBJ1-2,CASPKGIGTNYGYTF,TGTGCCAGCCCTAAAGGGATAGGGACAAATTATGGCTACACCTTC
TRBD2,TRBV5-5,NA,TRBJ2-5,CASSLREGSGETQYF,TGTGCCAGCAGCTTGAGGGAGGGAAGTGGAGAGACCCAGTACTTC
NA,TRBV5-1,NA,TRBJ1-1,CASSLSLMNTEAFF,TGCGCCAGCAGCTTGAGCCTGATGAACACTGAAGCTTTCTTT
NA,TRBV6-6,few,TRBJ2-7,CASSYQGMEQYF,TGTGCCAGCAGTTACCAGGGGATGGAGCAGTACTTC
NA,TRBV27,NA,TRBJ2-7,CASSTRPTGSYEQYF,TGTGCCAGCAGTACCCGACCGACAGGCTCCTACGAGCAGTACTTC
TRBD1,TRBV6-2/TRBV6-3,NA,TRBJ2-7,CASSPDRGGEQYF,TGTGCCAGCAGTCCGGACAGGGGAGGCGAGCAGTACTTC
TRBD1,TRBV5-4,few,TRBJ1-6,CASSLDPWDSDSSPLHF,TGTGCCAGCAGCTTGGATCCTTGGGACAGTGATAGTTCACCCCTCCACTTT
TRBD2,TRBV7-2,NA,TRBJ2-5,CASSRLAGGRGSQETQYF,TGTGCCAGCAGCAGACTAGCGGGGGGCCGGGGATCCCAAGAGACCCAGTACTTC
TRBD2,TRBV7-7,NA,TRBJ2-1,CASSSGTSNFNEQFF,TGTGCCAGCAGTTCCGGGACTAGTAACTTCAATGAGCAGTTCTTC
TRBD1,TRBV5-1,NA,TRBJ1-2,CASSLGQGDYGYTF,TGCGCCAGCAGCTTGGGACAGGGGGACTATGGCTACACCTTC
TRBD1,TRBV7-9,NA,TRBJ1-2,CASSSLTGTGDYGYTF,TGTGCCAGCAGCTCCTTAACCGGGACAGGGGACTATGGCTACACCTTC
NA,TRBV5-8,NA,TRBJ1-2,CASSPGLSEVYGYTF,TGTGCCAGCAGCCCCGGACTTTCGGAGGTCTATGGCTACACCTTC
TRBD2,TRBV7-2,few,TRBJ2-7,CASSFRTSSYEQYF,TGTGCCAGCAGCTTCCGGACTAGTTCCTACGAGCAGTACTTC
TRBD1,TRBV6-5,NA,TRBJ2-7,CATQTGGLGYEQYF,TGTGCCACCCAGACAGGGGGCCTGGGCTACGAGCAGTACTTC
NA,TRBV27,NA,TRBJ2-7,CASSFWAGDRYEQYF,TGTGCCAGCAGTTTTTGGGCAGGGGACCGCTACGAGCAGTACTTC
NA,TRBV9,once,TRBJ2-1,CASSVAQNEQFF,TGTGCCAGCAGCGTAGCTCAGAATGAGCAGTTCTTC
NA,TRBV7-3,NA,TRBJ2-1,CASSILGGLYNEQFF,TGTGCCAGCAGCATACTAGGGGGTCTATACAATGAGCAGTTCTTC
NA,TRBV7-2,once,TRBJ2-7,CASSLDHRSSYEQYF,TGTGCCAGCAGCTTAGATCACAGGAGCTCCTACGAGCAGTACTTC
TRBD1,TRBV5-1,once,TRBJ2-3,CASSLGQGIRDTQYF,TGCGCCAGCAGCTTGGGACAGGGGATTAGGGATACGCAGTATTTT
NA,TRBV7-2,NA,TRBJ1-2,CASSLAAKQIYGYTF,TGTGCCAGCAGCTTAGCGGCGAAACAGATCTATGGCTACACCTTC
NA,TRBV4-3,NA,TRBJ1-2,CASSQDPQGAYSGYTF,TGCGCCAGCAGCCAAGACCCACAGGGCGCCTACTCGGGCTACACCTTC
NA,TRBV10-3,NA,TRBJ1-2,CAISESSPYGYTF,TGTGCCATCAGTGAGAGTAGCCCCTATGGCTACACCTTC
TRBD1,TRBV5-6,NA,TRBJ1-1,CASSFGQGWTEAFF,TGTGCCAGCAGCTTTGGACAGGGGTGGACTGAAGCTTTCTTT
NA,TRBV14,NA,TRBJ2-7,CASSQVFRAEQYF,TGTGCCAGCAGCCAAGTTTTCAGGGCCGAGCAGTACTTC